The T cell receptor beta chain described here comes from a study of blood T cell repertoires in COVID-19 (dated by TCRdb to 2018 to 2021). For context, the study as a whole: Collaborator samples came from the United States, Italy and Spain and covered acute and convalescent phases of COVID-19. Nearly every sample came with metadata listing a de-identified subject ID, COVID-19 status, age in years and sex. The prospective study material was composed of cDNA or gDNA derived from T cells, B-cell-depleted T cells, or PBMCs. Where HLA class I and class II types were available, the types were taken from metadata supplied by the sample provider, not from assay-based typing. Samples came from the ongoing ImmuneRACE study (first 160 participants) plus 1,254 subjects from 6 global collaborators. Deeply sampled blood TCRbeta repertoires from subjects exposed to, actively infected with, or recovered from COVID-19 were included in the dataset. The repertoires were released in a freely available public database intended as a resource for research on the immune response to SARS-CoV-2. Points the paper makes about the study in general: The quantity of clinical and demographic metadata differed by source and by participant and was supplied without curation.

From its cysteine to its phenylalanine, the CDR3 spans 14 amino acids. Kept here is only the CDR3 DNA, which spans 42 bases and is read in frame from base 1. Sequences SQVTM (CDR1) and ANQGSEA (CDR2) are obtained from the germline V gene. At the junction V is shortened by 4 bases and J by 4 bases; bases outside the gene matches: 8. Each collaborating institution followed its own protocols to collect whole blood in K2EDTA tubes. For TCRbeta analysis, collaborators shipped samples in one of three forms: frozen whole blood, isolated PBMCs, or DNA extracted from either of those sample types. The immunoSEQ Assay, a bias-controlled multiplex PCR, was used to amplify TCRbeta CDR3 regions from genomic DNA. From the authors' description of their analysis: Within the assay, amplification of reference gene primers was used to estimate how many nucleated cells each sample contained. Sequence reads were collapsed and filtered to measure the absolute abundance of every unique TCRbeta CDR3 rearrangement. For each sample, productive Simpson clonality was calculated as the square root of Simpson's diversity index over productive rearrangements. In TCRdb, the immuneACCESS table is reduced to in-frame sequences with V and J assigned. These tables do not hold every clone; where another copy was compared, an unresolved V gene accounts for under half, and the others remain unexplained. Clone size and the V and J calls come from that table; the DNA yielded D and trimming. This sample gives 60,000 to 80,000 clones in total; about 88% of them show up just once. Of the sample, 4.7% is held by the ten largest clones.

About this clone: What antigen it recognizes has not been identified. No much larger clone is present one base from it, and per-base qualities are unavailable.

This TCR derives from a human donor in a cohort sampled during active COVID-19. The rearrangement combines TRBV29-1 with TRBJ2-3, with TRBD2 identical over 7 junction bases. The sample comprised peripheral blood. The DNA sequence reads TGCAGCGTTGGAGTTGCGGGAGTAGCAGATACGCAGTATTTT. It encodes CSVGVAGVADTQYF.